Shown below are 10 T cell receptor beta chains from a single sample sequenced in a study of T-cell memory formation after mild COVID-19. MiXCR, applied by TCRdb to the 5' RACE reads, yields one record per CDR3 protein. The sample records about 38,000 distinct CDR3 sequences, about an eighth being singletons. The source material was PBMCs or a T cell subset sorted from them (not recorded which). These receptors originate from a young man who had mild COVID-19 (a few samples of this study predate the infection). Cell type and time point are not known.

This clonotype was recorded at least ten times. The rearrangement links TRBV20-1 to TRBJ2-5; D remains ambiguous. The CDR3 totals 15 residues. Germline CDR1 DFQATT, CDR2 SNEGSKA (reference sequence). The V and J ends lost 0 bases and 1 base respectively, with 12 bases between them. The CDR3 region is CSARDWVAAQETQYF. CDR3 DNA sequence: TGCAGTGCTAGAGACTGGGTGGCGGCCCAAGAGACCCAGTACTTC.

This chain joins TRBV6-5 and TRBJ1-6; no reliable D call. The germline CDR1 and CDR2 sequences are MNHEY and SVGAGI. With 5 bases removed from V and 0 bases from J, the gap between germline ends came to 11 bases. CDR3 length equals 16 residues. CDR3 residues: CASSVQKSSYNSPLHF. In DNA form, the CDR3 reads TGTGCCAGCAGTGTACAGAAGAGCTCCTATAATTCACCCCTCCACTTT.

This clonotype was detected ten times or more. CDR3 in amino acids: CASSLGAAQLEGPQHF. CDR3 in DNA: TGTGCCAGCAGCTTAGGGGCAGCTCAATTGGAAGGGCCCCAGCATTTT. The rearrangement joins TRBV7-6 to TRBJ1-5; D not certain. Trimming pared 1 base from V and 9 bases from J, leaving 19 bases between. CDR1 and CDR2 (germline): SGHVS, FNYEAQ. This CDR3 has 16 amino acids.

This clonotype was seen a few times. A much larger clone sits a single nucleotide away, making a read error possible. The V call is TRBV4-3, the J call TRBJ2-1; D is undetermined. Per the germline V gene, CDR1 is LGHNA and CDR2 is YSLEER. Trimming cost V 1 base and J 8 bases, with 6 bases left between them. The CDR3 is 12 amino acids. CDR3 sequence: CASSQAGDEQFF. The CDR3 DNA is TGCGCCAGCAGCCAAGCTGGCGATGAGCAGTTCTTC.

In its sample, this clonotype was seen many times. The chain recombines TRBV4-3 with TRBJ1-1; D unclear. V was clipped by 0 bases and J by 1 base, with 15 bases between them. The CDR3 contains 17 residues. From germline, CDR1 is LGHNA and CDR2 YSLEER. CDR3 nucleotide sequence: TGCGCCAGCAGCCAAGATATAGGGCAGGTCAAGAACACTGAAGCTTTCTTT. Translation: CASSQDIGQVKNTEAFF.

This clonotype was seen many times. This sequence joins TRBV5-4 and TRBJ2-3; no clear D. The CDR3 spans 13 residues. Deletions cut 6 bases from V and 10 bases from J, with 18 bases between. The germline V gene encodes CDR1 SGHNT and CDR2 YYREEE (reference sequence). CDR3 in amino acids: CASTEPPLESQYF. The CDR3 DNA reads TGTGCCAGCACTGAACCCCCGCTAGAATCGCAGTATTTT.

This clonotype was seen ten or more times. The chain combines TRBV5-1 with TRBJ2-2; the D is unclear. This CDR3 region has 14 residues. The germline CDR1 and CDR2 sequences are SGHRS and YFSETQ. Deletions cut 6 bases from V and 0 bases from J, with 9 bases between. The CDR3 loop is CASMVATNTGELFF. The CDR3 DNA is TGCGCCAGCATGGTGGCGACGAACACCGGGGAGCTGTTTTTT.

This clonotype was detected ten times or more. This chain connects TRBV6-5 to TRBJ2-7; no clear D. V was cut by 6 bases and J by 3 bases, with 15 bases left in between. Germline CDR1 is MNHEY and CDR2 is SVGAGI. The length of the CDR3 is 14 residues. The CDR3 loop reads CASSPRKVYYEQYF. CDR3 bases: TGTGCCAGCAGCCCCCGGAAAGTCTACTACGAGCAGTACTTC.

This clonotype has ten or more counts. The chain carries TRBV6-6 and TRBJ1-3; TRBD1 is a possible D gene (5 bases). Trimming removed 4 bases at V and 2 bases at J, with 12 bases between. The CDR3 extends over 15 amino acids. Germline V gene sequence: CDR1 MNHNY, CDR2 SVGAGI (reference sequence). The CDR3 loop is CASSWVSGAGNTIYF. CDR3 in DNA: TGTGCCAGCAGTTGGGTGTCGGGGGCTGGAAACACCATATATTTT.

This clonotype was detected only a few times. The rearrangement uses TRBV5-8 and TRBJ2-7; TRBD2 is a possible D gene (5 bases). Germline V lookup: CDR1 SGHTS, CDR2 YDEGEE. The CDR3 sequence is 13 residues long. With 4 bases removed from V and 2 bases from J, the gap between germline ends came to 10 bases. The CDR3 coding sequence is TGTGCCAGCAGCCCCCCCGGGGCCTACGAGCAGTACTTC. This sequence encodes CASSPPGAYEQYF. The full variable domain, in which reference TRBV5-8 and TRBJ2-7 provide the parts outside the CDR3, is EAGVTQSPTHLIKTRGQQATLRCSPISGHTSVYWYQQALGLGLQFLLWYDEGEERNRGNFPPRFSGRQFPNYSSELNVNALELEDSALYLCASSPPGAYEQYFGPGTRLTVT.